Shown below are 11 T cell receptor beta chains from a single sample sequenced in a study of T-cell reconstitution after alpha-beta-depleted transplantation in children. Researchers prepared the TCRbeta library using unique molecular identifiers, the study reports. Via MiXCR, TCRdb re-called the PCR reads, giving one row per CDR3 protein. The sample includes just over 950,000 distinct CDR3 sequences, about 26% of them seen just once. The input for sequencing was PBMCs, mostly from graft donor cells, taken 360 days after TCRalphabeta/CD19-depleted stem cell transplant. The receptor source for this set is a boy less than two years old who had a stem cell transplant for SCID, so the T cells may come from the graft donor.

This clonotype was detected only a few times. V gene TRBV5-1 combines with J gene TRBJ2-7; no clear D. Trimming took off 7 bases at V and 4 bases at J, with 9 bases between the two ends. CDR3 length equals 11 residues. The germline V gene encodes CDR1 SGHRS and CDR2 YFSETQ. The CDR3 protein is CASPESYEQYF. Here the CDR3 DNA reads TGCGCCAGCCCTGAATCATACGAGCAGTACTTC.

V usage is TRBV4-3 and J usage is TRBJ2-4; D not resolved. Germline V lookup: CDR1 LGHNA, CDR2 YSLEER. V lost 0 bases to trimming and J lost 0 bases, with 12 bases between them. CDR3 length equals 17 residues. DNA for the CDR3: TGCGCCAGCAGCCAAGATAGGCAGGTCTTAGCCAAAAACATTCAGTACTTC. Amino acids: CASSQDRQVLAKNIQYF.

This clonotype was seen more than once but under ten times. V gene TRBV19 combines with J gene TRBJ2-1, with unresolved D. The CDR3 is made up of 15 amino acids. Germline V gene lookup returns CDR1 LNHDA and CDR2 SQIVND (reference sequence). The ends were cut back, 0 bases at V and 0 bases at J, with 6 bases in the middle. DNA for the CDR3: TGTGCCAGTAGTATAGACGGCAGCTCCTACAATGAGCAGTTCTTC. Its protein is CASSIDGSSYNEQFF.

V gene TRBV5-1 combines with J gene TRBJ2-7; 8 bases align to TRBD2. Germline V CDR1 and CDR2: SGHRS, YFSETQ. This CDR3 contains 15 residues. J gave up 4 bases and V 4 bases, and 10 bases lay outside the gene matches. The CDR3 region is CASSQLAGTLYEQYF. The CDR3 DNA reads TGCGCCAGCAGCCAGTTAGCGGGGACCCTTTACGAGCAGTACTTC.

This clonotype was detected only a few times. J is TRBJ1-2 and V is TRBV10-3; D call uncertain. This CDR3 contains 16 residues. Trimming took 3 bases from V and 8 from J, leaving 22 bases between them. CDR1 and CDR2 (germline): ENHRY, SYGVKD. The CDR3 DNA reads TGTGCCATCAGTGACTCCTTCTATGAGGTTGCTATAGGCTACACCTTC. This codes for CAISDSFYEVAIGYTF.

This clonotype was seen a handful of times. This chain connects TRBV12-3 or TRBV12-4 to TRBJ1-1; D is unresolved. The CDR3 is 14 residues long. V gave up 3 bases and J gave up 1 base, with 9 bases separating them. The CDR3 DNA sequence: TGTGCCAGCAGTTTTCATCGAACGAACACTGAAGCTTTCTTT. It yields the protein CASSFHRTNTEAFF.

This chain joins TRBV29-1 and TRBJ2-6, with D perhaps given as TRBD1 or TRBD2 (5 bases each). The germline V and J ends were trimmed by 4 bases and 0 bases, with 13 bases remaining between them. The CDR3 consists of 16 residues. The germline V gene has CDR1 SQVTM and CDR2 ANQGSEA. CDR3 sequence (DNA): TGCAGCGTTGGGCCGGGGCGATACTCTGGGGCCAACGTCCTGACTTTC. It translates to CSVGPGRYSGANVLTF.

The rearrangement joins TRBV20-1 to TRBJ2-2; D is possibly TRBD1 or TRBD2 (5 bases each). Germline loops: CDR1 DFQATT, CDR2 SNEGSKA (reference sequence). The CDR3 has 12 amino acids. V was shortened by 1 base and J by 12 bases, with 12 bases between the two germline ends. The CDR3 DNA follows: TGCAGTGCTAGAGGGGACCGCCTACAGCTGTTTTTT. Protein: CSARGDRLQLFF.

The chain combines TRBV4-3 with TRBJ2-1, with 11 nucleotides matching TRBD2. The V gene end was trimmed by 0 bases and the J gene end by 0 bases; junction bases not matched to a gene: 4. Germline V CDR1 and CDR2: LGHNA, YSLEER. The CDR3 has 18 amino acids. CDR3 bases: TGCGCCAGCAGCCAAGAACTAGCGGGGGTCTTCTCCTACAATGAGCAGTTCTTC. Translation: CASSQELAGVFSYNEQFF.

The chain recombines TRBV20-1 with TRBJ2-3; 9 bases align to TRBD2. Per the germline V gene, CDR1 is DFQATT and CDR2 is SNEGSKA (reference sequence). The CDR3 has 15 residues. Germline trimming cut 0 bases from V and 2 bases from J; bases unmatched to any gene: 3. CDR3 region: CSARDASGNTDTQYF. The CDR3 region has the DNA TGCAGTGCTAGAGATGCTAGCGGGAACACAGATACGCAGTATTTT.

This clonotype turned up a few times. The chain links TRBV28 to TRBJ2-7, with 7 positions matching TRBD1. CDR3 size: 14 residues. CDR1 is MDHEN, CDR2 SYDVKM, per germline. The junction had 7 bases not matched to a gene; V was cut back by 6 bases and J by 2 bases. The CDR3 DNA reads as TGTGCCAGCAGGACCGGGACAGTGGCCTACGAGCAGTACTTC. As protein: CASRTGTVAYEQYF.